What follows are 32 T cell receptor beta chains derived from one specimen sequenced in a study of cytomegalovirus exposure and HLA in healthy donors. PCR primers comprised 60 Vbeta and 13 Jbeta primers. The assay was immunoSEQ multiplex PCR, and TCRdb's table has in-frame clones only and misses some. The sample lists about 160,000 clones; 75% were seen once. The sequencing sample was made of PBMCs. Receptor source: a woman aged 50 to 60 in good health and CMV-seropositive.

V is TRBV28 and J is TRBJ1-5, with 7 bases matching TRBD1. The CDR3 totals 14 residues. V shed 6 bases and J 3 bases; nucleotides not matched to a gene: 5. Germline V gene sequence: CDR1 MDHEN, CDR2 SYDVKM. The CDR3 protein is CASRSDRVNQPQHF. The CDR3, as DNA: TGTGCCAGCAGATCCGACAGGGTCAATCAGCCCCAGCATTTT.

In this sample, this clone turned up a few times. DNA for the CDR3: TGCGCCAGCAGCTCCTTTACTAGCGGGGGATACAATGAGCAGTTCTTC. This translates into CASSSFTSGGYNEQFF. This rearrangement joins TRBV5-1 to TRBJ2-1; 11 nucleotides line up with TRBD2. This CDR3 region has 16 residues. Trimming cost V 3 bases and J 4 bases; bases outside gene matches: 6. The germline gives CDR1 SGHRS, CDR2 YFSETQ.

This clone has a single count. Other DNA sequences in this specimen translate into the identical CDR3. This chain connects TRBV5-1 to TRBJ2-1, with D maybe TRBD1 (5 bases). CDR1 SGHRS and CDR2 YFSETQ come from the germline V gene. The CDR3 is 13 amino acids. With 0 bases removed from V and 4 bases from J, the gap between germline ends came to 5 bases. The CDR3 DNA reads TGCGCCAGCAGCTTGGGACAGTACAATGAGCAGTTCTTC. Protein product: CASSLGQYNEQFF.

This clone was counted once. The genes are TRBV5-4 and TRBJ2-1, with 7 bases identical to TRBD2. The germline CDR1 and CDR2 sequences are SGHNT and YYREEE (reference sequence). The trim removed 5 bases at V and 2 bases at J, leaving 7 bases unmatched. This CDR3 has 15 amino acids. Here the CDR3 DNA reads TGTGCCAGCAGTCCATCCGGGACTACCTACAATGAGCAGTTCTTC. Its translation: CASSPSGTTYNEQFF.

This clone was detected once. This chain joins TRBV4-1 and TRBJ1-2; TRBD1 aligns across 8 bases. CDR1 is MGHRA and CDR2 is YSYEKL in the germline V gene. V lost 0 bases to trimming and J lost 3 bases; unmatched junction nucleotides: 9. The CDR3 totals 17 residues. As DNA, the CDR3 is TGCGCCAGCAGCCAAGATGAGGCAGGGGGCGCCGACTATGGCTACACCTTC. It is translated as CASSQDEAGGADYGYTF.

The chain has TRBV7-2 and TRBJ2-3; weak D call: TRBD1 (5 bases). Germline V gene sequence: CDR1 SGHTA, CDR2 FQGNSA. With 5 bases removed from V and 6 bases from J, the gap between germline ends came to 6 bases. The CDR3 spans 11 residues. In DNA form, the CDR3 reads TGTGCCAGCAGCGGACATGATACGCAGTATTTT. Residues: CASSGHDTQYF.

V and J are TRBV10-3 and TRBJ2-5, with TRBD2 matching over 13 bases. Trimming removed 6 bases from V and 5 bases from J; junction bases left unmatched: 6. CDR1 ENHRY and CDR2 SYGVKD come from the germline V gene. The CDR3 extends over 15 amino acids. CDR3 in amino acids: CAIRGTSGVRETQYF. For the CDR3, the DNA is TGTGCCATCAGAGGGACTAGCGGGGTGAGGGAGACCCAGTACTTC.

As for this clone: A read error may explain this, as a much larger clone is one base away. This chain connects TRBV27 to TRBJ1-1, with D possibly TRBD1 on 5 matching bases. This CDR3 has 11 residues. V was clipped by 7 bases and J by 3 bases, with 6 bases between them. Germline V gene sequence: CDR1 MNHEY, CDR2 SMNVEV (reference sequence). CDR3 sequence: CASTGYTEAFF. The CDR3 nucleotides read TGTGCCAGCACAGGGTACACTGAAGCTTTCTTT.

The chain links TRBV25-1 to TRBJ1-4; D call uncertain. The germline gives CDR1 MGHDK, CDR2 SYGVNS. Between the trimmed V and J ends, which lost 3 bases and 3 bases, there was a span of 14 bases. This CDR3 comprises 16 residues. The CDR3 loop is CASSEPGGASNEKLFF. The CDR3 region has the DNA TGTGCCAGCAGTGAGCCCGGTGGTGCCTCTAATGAAAAACTGTTTTTT.

A few counts support this clone. The rearrangement joins TRBV7-8 to TRBJ1-2, with 10 bases matching TRBD1. CDR1 SGHVS and CDR2 FQNEAQ come from the germline V gene. V shed 3 bases and J 10 bases; nucleotides not matched to a gene: 2. This CDR3 spans 12 amino acids. The CDR3 bases are TGTGCCAGCAGCTTGGACAGGGGGGACTACACCTTC. This gives the protein CASSLDRGDYTF.

V and J are TRBV6-1 and TRBJ1-1; D may be TRBD1 (6 bases). CDR1 MNHNS and CDR2 SASEGT come from the germline V gene. The CDR3 is made up of 15 amino acids. V was cut by 3 bases and J by 4 bases, with 15 bases left in between. The CDR3 nucleotides read TGTGCCAGCAGTGATCAGCAGGGGTTCGCCACTGAAGCTTTCTTT. The encoded protein is CASSDQQGFATEAFF.

This clone was detected a few times. The CDR3 sequence is CASSEHRGRETEAFF. CDR3 DNA sequence: TGTGCCAGCAGTGAACACAGGGGGAGGGAAACTGAAGCTTTCTTT. The chain employs TRBV25-1 and TRBJ1-1; 8 positions agree with TRBD1. CDR1 and CDR2 (germline): MGHDK, SYGVNS. J was trimmed by 5 bases and V by 2 bases; bases with no gene match: 7. CDR3 size: 15 residues.

V usage is TRBV19 and J usage is TRBJ1-2; D possibly corresponds to TRBD1 (5 bases). CDR1 and CDR2 from the germline V gene are LNHDA and SQIVND (reference sequence). V lost 10 bases and J lost 6, with 18 bases in between. The CDR3 is 13 residues long. CDR3 sequence (DNA): TGTGCCACAAGTCCCGATATACAGGATGGCTACACCTTC. Protein sequence: CATSPDIQDGYTF.

This clone was counted between two and nine times. The J gene is TRBJ1-1, the V gene TRBV5-1; D possibly corresponds to TRBD1 (5 bases). Between the trimmed V and J ends, which lost 4 bases and 1 base, there was a span of 11 bases. Looked up from germline, CDR1 is SGHRS and CDR2 is YFSETQ. The CDR3 sequence is 14 residues long. The CDR3 coding sequence is TGCGCCAGCAGCAGGGTGGGGGGGAACACTGAAGCTTTCTTT. It translates to CASSRVGGNTEAFF.

The chain has TRBV10-1 and TRBJ2-3; weak D call: TRBD1 (6 bases). V was shortened by 5 bases and J by 4 bases, with 10 bases between the two germline ends. This CDR3 comprises 13 residues. Germline V gene lookup returns CDR1 WNHNN and CDR2 SYGVQD (reference sequence). Here the CDR3 reads CASSKTGPDTQYF. As DNA, the CDR3 is TGCGCCAGCAGTAAAACAGGGCCAGATACGCAGTATTTT.

The V call is TRBV2, the J call TRBJ1-1; D possibly corresponds to TRBD1 (5 bases). Germline CDR1 and CDR2: SNHLY and FYNNEI. This CDR3 has 14 residues. V was trimmed by 4 bases and J by 2 bases, leaving 11 bases between them. CDR3 DNA sequence: TGTGCCAGCAGTGTGGGGCTCACCAACACTGAAGCTTTCTTT. This sequence encodes CASSVGLTNTEAFF. The whole variable domain, remainder taken from reference TRBV2 and TRBJ1-1, is EPEVTQTPSHQVTQMGQEVILRCVPISNHLYFYWYRQILGQKVEFLVSFYNNEISEKSEIFDDQFSVERPDGSNFTLKIRSTKLEDSAMYFCASSVGLTNTEAFFGQGTRLTVV.

This clone was found once. The chain couples TRBV4-1 to TRBJ2-7; 9 nucleotides align to TRBD2. The CDR3 loop spans 15 amino acids. V shed 0 bases, J shed 2 bases, and the junction held 2 bases outside the gene matches. Germline lookup yields CDR1 MGHRA and CDR2 YSYEKL. The DNA of the CDR3 is TGCGCCAGCAGCCAAGACGGCGGGGGGGCCTACGAGCAGTACTTC. It encodes CASSQDGGGAYEQYF.

The V gene is TRBV7-8, the J gene TRBJ2-7, with unresolved D. The CDR3 is 13 amino acids. CDR1 and CDR2 (germline): SGHVS, FQNEAQ. Trimming stripped 2 bases from V and 2 bases from J, with 7 bases between. CDR3 bases: TGTGCCAGCAGCTTAAACACCCCCTACGAGCAGTACTTC. Translation gives CASSLNTPYEQYF.

The chain has TRBV5-1 and TRBJ2-3; no clear D. The germline V and J ends were trimmed by 1 base and 2 bases, with 11 bases remaining between them. Germline V gene sequence: CDR1 SGHRS, CDR2 YFSETQ. The CDR3 length is 15 residues. The CDR3 sequence: CASSLSDLFTDTQYF. CDR3 bases: TGCGCCAGCAGCTTGAGTGACTTGTTCACAGATACGCAGTATTTT.

V is TRBV5-4 and J is TRBJ1-1, with D possibly matching TRBD1 (5 bases). This CDR3 comprises 15 residues. From germline, CDR1 is SGHNT and CDR2 YYREEE (reference sequence). The V gene lost 2 bases and the J gene lost 3 bases, with 14 bases spanning the gap. Here the CDR3 reads CASSFGGVLDTEAFF. In DNA, the CDR3 is TGTGCCAGCAGCTTTGGAGGGGTATTGGACACTGAAGCTTTCTTT.

The rearrangement joins TRBV5-1 to TRBJ2-7; TRBD2 matches at 8 bases. CDR1 is SGHRS, CDR2 YFSETQ, per germline. This CDR3 region has 14 residues. The J segment lost 3 bases and the V segment lost 1 base, leaving 3 bases of the junction unmatched. The CDR3 protein is CASSLSGGNYEQYF. CDR3 DNA sequence: TGCGCCAGCAGCTTGAGCGGGGGCAACTACGAGCAGTACTTC.

The chain uses TRBV7-6 and TRBJ2-1, with 7 bases matching TRBD1. The CDR3 spans 17 residues. Germline CDR1 reads SGHVS; CDR2 reads FNYEAQ. Trimming cost V 4 bases and J 0 bases; bases outside gene matches: 9. CDR3 bases: TGTGCCAGCAGCTCAAGGGACAGCTTAAGCTCCTACAATGAGCAGTTCTTC. Residues: CASSSRDSLSSYNEQFF.

The chain combines TRBV29-1 with TRBJ2-2; the match to TRBD2 covers 15 bases. Germline values: CDR1 SQVTM, CDR2 ANQGSEA. With V trimmed by 1 base and J by 3 bases, 15 bases remained unmatched. This CDR3 has 21 residues. CDR3 in amino acids: CSVEGNSRSGTSGGYTGELFF. The CDR3 region has the DNA TGCAGCGTTGAAGGGAATTCGAGGTCTGGGACTAGCGGGGGGTACACCGGGGAGCTGTTTTTT.

The V and J genes are TRBV29-1 and TRBJ2-7, with a tentative D call TRBD2 (6 bases). Germline V lookup: CDR1 SQVTM, CDR2 ANQGSEA. V lost 5 bases and J 5 bases, leaving 22 bases between the germline ends. The CDR3 length is 15 residues. CDR3 loop: CSVLEGPLKRDEQYF. The CDR3 DNA reads TGCAGCGTTTTGGAGGGACCCCTCAAGAGGGACGAGCAGTACTTC.

This clone was counted between two and nine times. The V gene is TRBV10-3, the J gene TRBJ2-7; 11 bases match TRBD2. Per the germline V gene, CDR1 is ENHRY and CDR2 is SYGVKD. V shed 2 bases and J 5 bases; nucleotides not matched to a gene: 5. The CDR3 totals 15 residues. CDR3 loop: CAISEASGGTHEQYF. The CDR3 DNA reads TGTGCCATCAGTGAGGCTAGCGGGGGGACCCACGAGCAGTACTTC.

This chain connects TRBV6-1 to TRBJ2-1; 7 bases align to TRBD2. Germline CDR1 is MNHNS and CDR2 is SASEGT. This CDR3 spans 14 amino acids. Unmatched junction bases numbered 9, after V lost 6 bases and J lost 7 bases. The CDR3 nucleotides are TGTGCCAGCAGCGAGCTGCGCGGGGGTAATGAGCAGTTCTTC. Translated: CASSELRGGNEQFF.

The chain has TRBV5-6 and TRBJ2-3; a possible D gene is TRBD1 (5 bases). CDR3 length equals 11 residues. From germline, CDR1 is SGHDT and CDR2 YYEEEE. Trimming took off 4 bases at V and 5 bases at J, with 5 bases between the two ends. The CDR3 is CASSRGDTQYF. The DNA for the CDR3 is TGTGCCAGCAGCAGGGGAGATACGCAGTATTTT.

The chain links TRBV7-3 to TRBJ2-3; D is uncertain. V lost 5 bases and J lost 2, with 11 bases in between. The CDR3 loop spans 14 amino acids. CDR1 is SGHTA and CDR2 is FQGTGA in the germline V gene. Here the CDR3 DNA reads TGTGCCAGCAGCATTGACTCTCACACAGATACGCAGTATTTT. It yields the protein CASSIDSHTDTQYF.

The chain uses TRBV30 and TRBJ1-5, with D possibly matching TRBD1 (5 bases). Germline V gives CDR1 GTSNPN, CDR2 SVGIG (reference sequence). This CDR3 region has 13 residues. The V end was cut by 1 base, the J end by 6 bases, with 10 bases between. The CDR3, as DNA: TGTGCCTGGAGTGGGGGGGTGGGTCAGCCCCAGCATTTT. This codes for CAWSGGVGQPQHF.

This clone was observed at least ten times. In nucleotides, the CDR3 is TGTGCCAGCAGCCCCGGAGACAATTCACCCCTCCACTTT. This encodes CASSPGDNSPLHF. This chain joins TRBV5-6 and TRBJ1-6, with D hard to call. Germline CDR1 and CDR2: SGHDT and YYEEEE. V was pared by 4 bases and J by 7 bases, with 9 bases between. CDR3 size: 13 residues.

The chain employs TRBV12-5 and TRBJ1-2, with TRBD1 matching 7 bases. V dropped 2 bases and J dropped 4; count of bases not matched to a gene: 10. Germline V gives CDR1 LGHNT, CDR2 FRNRAP. The CDR3 is 16 amino acids. This chain's CDR3 is CASGLWGDSRSYGYTF. For the CDR3, the DNA is TGTGCTAGTGGTTTGTGGGGGGACAGCCGATCCTATGGCTACACCTTC.

The chain links TRBV5-1 to TRBJ2-7; D may be TRBD1 (6 bases). The CDR3 has 14 residues. V gave up 4 bases and J gave up 3 bases, with 14 bases separating them. Germline CDR1 SGHRS, CDR2 YFSETQ. DNA of the CDR3: TGCGCCAGCAGCCCGACAGGAGCAATCTACGAGCAGTACTTC. It yields the protein CASSPTGAIYEQYF.